This T cell receptor beta chain was profiled in a study of shared clonotypes between healthy human individuals. As for the study in general: The study used three CD4 naive, three CD4 memory, two CD8 naive and one CD8 memory plate per donor.

Findings and caveats of the study: Despite large depth, sorted-subset datasets appeared incompletely sequenced.

CD4+ cell separation produced CD45RA+ naive and CD45RA-negative memory subsets. V was pared by 3 bases and J by 3 bases, with 8 bases between. Germline V gene lookup returns CDR1 LNHDA and CDR2 SQIVND (reference sequence). The CDR3 consists of 13 residues. Clones were sequenced by immunoSEQ multiplex PCR, and TCRdb holds only the in-frame ones, with some missing. The table lists approximately 1.1 million clones, 75% to 85% of them singletons. A word on this clone: Its cognate antigen is unknown.

This TCR came from a man aged 18 to 29 in good health. Some clones in this sample may be carry-over from other donors' samples. The specimen was memory CD4+ T cells from PBMCs. The subset was: CD45RA-negative fraction. This chain links TRBV19 with TRBJ1-2; D is unclear. This CDR3 is CASSIGIDYGYTF. DNA of the CDR3: TGTGCCAGTAGTATCGGCATTGACTATGGCTACACCTTC.